Described below is a single T cell receptor (beta chain) sequence and its context. Its antigen is as yet unknown. The sequenced template was cDNA made from the entire isolated RNA. This table comes from immunoSEQ multiplex PCR, and its TCRdb copy is limited to in-frame clones, with some not included. This table holds 640,000 or so clones, 13% found once. These data originate in a study of beta chain features in type 1 diabetes. Study summary: All samples together contributed 90 million to 110 million sorted cells for examination. Study-level points and caveats: Type 1 diabetes patients had TCRB CDR3s that were shorter (moderately but significantly so) in all four CD4+ subsets.

The CDR3 is 14 residues long. The germline CDR1 and CDR2 sequences are SGHRS and YFSETQ. V was clipped by 3 bases and J by 2 bases, with 10 bases between them. The chain recombines TRBV5-1 with TRBJ2-3; D gene uncertain. The source is a young man with type 1 diabetes. Sequences were obtained from naive CD4+ T cells from blood. CDR3 protein: CASSSDGNTDTQYF. The CDR3 bases are TGCGCCAGCAGCTCAGACGGCAACACAGATACGCAGTATTTT.